This T cell receptor beta chain was recovered during a study of T cell responses to AZD1222 COVID-19 vaccine. This clone was detected only once. As yet, its antigen is unknown. The CDR3 covers 14 residues. The germline V and J ends were trimmed by 4 bases and 3 bases, with 13 bases remaining between them. Germline V CDR1 and CDR2: SGDLS, YYNGEE. Only in-frame clones appear in the TCRdb table, and some are missing; sequencing was by immunoSEQ multiplex PCR. The sample has about 130,000 clones; 80% to 90% are singletons. Study-level points and caveats: CD4 TCRs linked to vaccination spanned spike, dominating at 160-218 and 743-854. Spike-specific TCR breadth and depth rose after two AZD1222 doses. Females outnumbered males among donors, who were mostly white British; clonal diversity was possibly underestimated.

The sample here was peripheral blood, taken on day 0 of AZD1222 vaccination. This sequence originates from an adult in good health. The V and J genes are TRBV9 and TRBJ1-2; D unresolved. Here the CDR3 reads CASSPEGSYYGYTF. The CDR3 DNA sequence: TGTGCCAGCAGCCCCGAGGGCAGCTACTATGGCTACACCTTC.